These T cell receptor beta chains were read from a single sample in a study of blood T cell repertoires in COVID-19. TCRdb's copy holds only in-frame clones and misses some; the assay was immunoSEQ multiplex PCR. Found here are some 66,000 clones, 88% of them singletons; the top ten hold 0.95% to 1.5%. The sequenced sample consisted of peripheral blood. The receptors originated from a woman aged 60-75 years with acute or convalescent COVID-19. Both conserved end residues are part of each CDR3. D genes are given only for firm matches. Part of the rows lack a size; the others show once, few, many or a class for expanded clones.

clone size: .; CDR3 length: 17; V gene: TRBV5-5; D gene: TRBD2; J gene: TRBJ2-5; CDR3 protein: CASSEAASGGGWETQYF; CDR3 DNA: TGTGCCAGCAGCGAGGCGGCTAGCGGGGGAGGTTGGGAGACCCAGTACTTC
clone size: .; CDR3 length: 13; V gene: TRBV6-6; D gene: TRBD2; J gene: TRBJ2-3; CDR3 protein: CASSTSGGPTQYF; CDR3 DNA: TGTGCCAGCAGTACTAGCGGGGGGCCTACGCAGTATTTT
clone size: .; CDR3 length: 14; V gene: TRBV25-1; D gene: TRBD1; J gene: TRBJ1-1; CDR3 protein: CASSPDRVWREAFF; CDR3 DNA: TGTGCCAGCAGTCCGGACAGGGTATGGCGAGAGGCTTTCTTT
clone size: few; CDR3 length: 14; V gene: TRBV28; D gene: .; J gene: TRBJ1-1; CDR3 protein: CASSSNQGYTEAFF; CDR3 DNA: TGTGCCAGCAGTTCAAACCAGGGTTACACTGAAGCTTTCTTT
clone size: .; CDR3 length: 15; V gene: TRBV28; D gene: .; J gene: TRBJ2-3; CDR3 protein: CASSFPGDRTDTQYF; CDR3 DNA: TGTGCCAGCAGTTTTCCGGGGGATCGCACAGATACGCAGTATTTT
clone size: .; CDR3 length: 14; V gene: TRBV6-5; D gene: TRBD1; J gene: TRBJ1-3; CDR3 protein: CASGRTGVGNTIYF; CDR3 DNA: TGTGCCAGCGGCAGAACAGGGGTTGGAAACACCATATATTTT
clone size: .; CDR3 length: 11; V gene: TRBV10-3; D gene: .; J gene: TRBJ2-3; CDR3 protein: CASGGTDTQYF; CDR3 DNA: TGTGCCTCCGGAGGGACAGATACGCAGTATTTT
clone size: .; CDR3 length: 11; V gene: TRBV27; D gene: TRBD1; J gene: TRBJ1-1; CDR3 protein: CASRGTAEAFF; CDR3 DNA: TGTGCCAGCAGAGGGACAGCAGAAGCTTTCTTT
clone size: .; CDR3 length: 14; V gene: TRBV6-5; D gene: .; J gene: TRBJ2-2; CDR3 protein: CASTQGPNTGELFF; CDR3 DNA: TGTGCCAGCACCCAGGGCCCGAACACCGGGGAGCTGTTTTTT
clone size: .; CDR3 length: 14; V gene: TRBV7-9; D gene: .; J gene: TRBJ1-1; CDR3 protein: CASSSSTGTTEAFF; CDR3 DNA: TGTGCCAGCAGCTCAAGCACAGGGACCACTGAAGCTTTCTTT
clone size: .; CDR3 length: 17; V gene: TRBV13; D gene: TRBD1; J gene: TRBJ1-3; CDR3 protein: CASSSMRGTGAGNTIYF; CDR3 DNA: TGTGCCAGCAGCTCCATGAGAGGGACAGGGGCTGGAAACACCATATATTTT
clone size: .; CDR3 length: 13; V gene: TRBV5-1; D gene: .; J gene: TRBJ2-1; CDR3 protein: CASSLVLGAEQFF; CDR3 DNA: TGCGCCAGCAGCTTGGTTCTGGGGGCCGAGCAGTTCTTC
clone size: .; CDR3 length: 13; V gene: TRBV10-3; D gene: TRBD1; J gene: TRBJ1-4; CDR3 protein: CATGTATNEKLFF; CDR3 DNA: TGTGCCACCGGGACAGCAACTAATGAAAAACTGTTTTTT
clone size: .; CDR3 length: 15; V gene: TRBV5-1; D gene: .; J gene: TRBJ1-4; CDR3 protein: CASSLDGATNEKLFF; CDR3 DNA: TGCGCCAGCAGCTTGGACGGGGCAACTAATGAAAAACTGTTTTTT
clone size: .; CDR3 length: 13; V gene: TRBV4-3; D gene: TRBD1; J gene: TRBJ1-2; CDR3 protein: CASSQGQYYGYTF; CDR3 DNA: TGCGCCAGCAGCCAGGGACAGTACTATGGCTACACCTTC
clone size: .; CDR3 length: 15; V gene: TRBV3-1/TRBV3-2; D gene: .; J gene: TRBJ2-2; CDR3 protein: CASSQDGGSWGELFF; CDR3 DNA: TGTGCCAGCAGCCAAGACGGAGGTTCTTGGGGGGAGCTGTTTTTT
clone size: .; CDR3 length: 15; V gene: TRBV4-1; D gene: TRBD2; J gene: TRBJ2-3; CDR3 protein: CASSLGSGYTDTQYF; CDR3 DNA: TGCGCCAGCAGCCTTGGTAGCGGGTACACAGATACGCAGTATTTT
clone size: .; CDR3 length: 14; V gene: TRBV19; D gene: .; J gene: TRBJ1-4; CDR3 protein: CASSTTVTNEKLFF; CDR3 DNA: TGTGCCAGTAGTACGACAGTGACTAATGAAAAACTGTTTTTT
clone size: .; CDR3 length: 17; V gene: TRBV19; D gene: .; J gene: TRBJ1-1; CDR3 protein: CASSIVPEYTMNTEAFF; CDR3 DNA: TGTGCCAGTAGTATAGTACCGGAGTATACAATGAACACTGAAGCTTTCTTT
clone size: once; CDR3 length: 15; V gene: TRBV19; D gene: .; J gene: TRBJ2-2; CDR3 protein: CASSPFGRGTGELFF; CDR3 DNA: TGTGCCAGTAGTCCCTTCGGCCGGGGCACCGGGGAGCTGTTTTTT
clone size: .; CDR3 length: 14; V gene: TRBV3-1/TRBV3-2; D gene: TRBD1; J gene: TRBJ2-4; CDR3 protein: CASSHPTGGDIQYF; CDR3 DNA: TGTGCCAGCAGCCATCCGACAGGGGGGGACATTCAGTACTTC
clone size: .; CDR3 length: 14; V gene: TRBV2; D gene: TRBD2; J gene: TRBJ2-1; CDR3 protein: CASRTSGREFEQFF; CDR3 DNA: TGTGCCAGCAGGACTAGCGGGAGGGAGTTTGAGCAGTTCTTC
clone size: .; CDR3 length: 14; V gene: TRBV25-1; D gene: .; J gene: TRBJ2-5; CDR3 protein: CASSEPGRQETQYF; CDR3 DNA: TGTGCCAGCAGTGAACCTGGCAGGCAAGAGACCCAGTACTTC
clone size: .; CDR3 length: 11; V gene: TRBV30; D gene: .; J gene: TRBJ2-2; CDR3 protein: CAWSLTGELFF; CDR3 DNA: TGTGCCTGGAGTCTGACCGGGGAGCTGTTTTTT
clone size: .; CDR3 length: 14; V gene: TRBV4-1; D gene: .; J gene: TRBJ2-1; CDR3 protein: CASSVQTGNNEQFF; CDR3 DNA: TGCGCCAGCAGCGTACAGACAGGAAACAATGAGCAGTTCTTC
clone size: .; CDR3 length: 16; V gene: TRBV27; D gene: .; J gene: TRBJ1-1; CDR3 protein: CASSLYGGGENTEAFF; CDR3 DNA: TGTGCCAGCAGTTTATATGGAGGCGGGGAGAACACTGAAGCTTTCTTT
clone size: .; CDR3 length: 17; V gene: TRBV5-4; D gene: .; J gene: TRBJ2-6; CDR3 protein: CASSPRDSSSGANVLTF; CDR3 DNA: TGTGCCAGCAGCCCGCGGGACAGCTCCTCTGGGGCCAACGTCCTGACTTTC
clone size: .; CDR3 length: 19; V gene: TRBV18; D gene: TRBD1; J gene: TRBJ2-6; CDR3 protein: CASSPPGTAPTSGANVLTF; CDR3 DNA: TGTGCCAGCTCACCACCAGGGACAGCCCCGACCTCTGGGGCCAACGTCCTGACTTTC
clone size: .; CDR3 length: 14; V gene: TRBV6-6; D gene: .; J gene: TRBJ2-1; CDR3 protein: CASMRVLGYNEQFF; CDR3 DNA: TGTGCCAGCATGCGGGTTTTAGGCTACAATGAGCAGTTCTTC
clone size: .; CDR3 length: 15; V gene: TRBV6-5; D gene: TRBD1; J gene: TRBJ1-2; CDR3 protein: CASSYSRQGREGYTF; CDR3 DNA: TGTGCCAGCAGTTACTCAAGACAGGGGCGGGAAGGCTACACCTTC
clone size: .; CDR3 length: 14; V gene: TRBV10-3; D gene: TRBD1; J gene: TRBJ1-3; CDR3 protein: CAISARGSGNTIYF; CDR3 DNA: TGTGCCATCAGTGCCAGGGGGTCTGGAAACACCATATATTTT
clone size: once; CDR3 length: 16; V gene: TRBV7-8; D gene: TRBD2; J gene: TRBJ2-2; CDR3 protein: CASSSSGRALAGELFF; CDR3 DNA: TGTGCCAGCAGCTCTAGCGGGAGGGCCTTGGCCGGGGAGCTGTTTTTT
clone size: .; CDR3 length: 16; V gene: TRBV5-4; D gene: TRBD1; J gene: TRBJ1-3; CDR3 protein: CASSSDRGRGGNTIYF; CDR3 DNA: TGTGCCAGCAGCTCGGACAGGGGGCGAGGAGGAAACACCATATATTTT
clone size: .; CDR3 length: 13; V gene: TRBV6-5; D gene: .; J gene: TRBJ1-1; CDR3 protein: CASSYSPDTEAFF; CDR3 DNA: TGTGCCAGCAGTTACTCCCCGGACACAGAAGCTTTCTTT
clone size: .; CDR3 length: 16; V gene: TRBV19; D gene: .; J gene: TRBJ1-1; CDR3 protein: CASSTRDARGGTEAFF; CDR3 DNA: TGTGCCAGTAGTACACGGGACGCCCGCGGGGGTACTGAAGCTTTCTTT
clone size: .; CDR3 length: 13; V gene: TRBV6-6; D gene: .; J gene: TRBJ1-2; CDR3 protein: CASSYSEQRGYTF; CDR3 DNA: TGTGCCAGCAGTTACTCGGAGCAGAGAGGCTACACCTTC
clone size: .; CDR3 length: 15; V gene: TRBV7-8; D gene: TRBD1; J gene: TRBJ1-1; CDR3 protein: CASSSVGTANTEAFF; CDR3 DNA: TGTGCCAGCAGTTCCGTGGGGACAGCGAACACTGAAGCTTTCTTT
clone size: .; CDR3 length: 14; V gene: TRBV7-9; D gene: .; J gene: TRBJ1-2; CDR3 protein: CASSLGGQLYGYTF; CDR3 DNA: TGTGCCAGCAGCTTAGGGGGACAACTCTATGGCTACACCTTC
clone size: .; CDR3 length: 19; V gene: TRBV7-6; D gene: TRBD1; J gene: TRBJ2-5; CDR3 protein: CASSLGWGTGGPFQETQYF; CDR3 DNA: TGTGCCAGCAGCTTAGGGTGGGGGACAGGGGGACCTTTCCAAGAGACCCAGTACTTC
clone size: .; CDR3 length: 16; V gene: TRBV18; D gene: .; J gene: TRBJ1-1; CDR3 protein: CASSSLAWGMNTEAFF; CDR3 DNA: TGTGCCAGCTCAAGTCTCGCCTGGGGCATGAACACTGAAGCTTTCTTT
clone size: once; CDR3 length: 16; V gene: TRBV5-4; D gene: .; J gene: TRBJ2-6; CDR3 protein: CASSPDSTPGANVLTF; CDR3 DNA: TGTGCCAGCAGCCCGGACAGTACCCCTGGGGCCAACGTCCTGACTTTC